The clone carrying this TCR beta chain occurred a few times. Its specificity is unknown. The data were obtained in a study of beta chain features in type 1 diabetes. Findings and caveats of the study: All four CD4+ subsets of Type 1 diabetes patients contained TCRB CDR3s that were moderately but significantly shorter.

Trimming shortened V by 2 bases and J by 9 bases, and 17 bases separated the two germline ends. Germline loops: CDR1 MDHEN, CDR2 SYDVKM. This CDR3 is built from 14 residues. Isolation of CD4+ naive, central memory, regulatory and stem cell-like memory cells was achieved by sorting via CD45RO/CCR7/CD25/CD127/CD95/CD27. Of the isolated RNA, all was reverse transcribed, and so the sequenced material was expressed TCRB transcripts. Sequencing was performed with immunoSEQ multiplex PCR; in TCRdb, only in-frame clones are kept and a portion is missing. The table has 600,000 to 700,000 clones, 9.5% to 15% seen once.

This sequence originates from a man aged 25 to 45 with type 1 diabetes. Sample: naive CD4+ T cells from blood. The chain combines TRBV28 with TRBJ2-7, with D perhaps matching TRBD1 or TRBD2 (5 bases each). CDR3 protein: CASSLDPDPRGQYF. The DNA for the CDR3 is TGTGCCAGCAGTTTAGACCCAGACCCGAGGGGGCAGTACTTC.